Shown below are 24 T cell receptor beta chains from a single sample sequenced in a study of T cell responses to AZD1222 COVID-19 vaccine. The assay was immunoSEQ multiplex PCR, and TCRdb's table has in-frame clones only and misses some. The table has more than 50,000 clones, about 87% seen once. This material consisted of peripheral blood, taken 28 days after the second AZD1222 dose. The receptors were gathered from an adult who received the AZD1222 COVID-19 vaccine.

This rearrangement joins TRBV24-1 to TRBJ2-7, with D possibly matching TRBD1 (6 bases). V was pared by 3 bases and J by 4 bases, with 24 bases between. Looked up from germline, CDR1 is KGHDR and CDR2 is SFDVKD. The CDR3 contains 18 residues. The CDR3 spells CATSDQSGTTKTRYEQYF. The CDR3 nucleotides read TGTGCCACCAGTGATCAATCCGGGACAACAAAAACTAGGTACGAGCAGTACTTC.

In this sample, this clone turned up a few times. The chain employs TRBV27 and TRBJ2-2; either TRBD1 or TRBD2 may fit D (5 bases each). Germline CDR1 is MNHEY and CDR2 is SMNVEV (reference sequence). Trimming stripped 8 bases from V and 0 bases from J, with 10 bases between. This CDR3 region has 14 residues. CDR3 region: CASRGTANTGELFF. The CDR3 nucleotides read TGTGCCAGCCGAGGGACGGCGAACACCGGGGAGCTGTTTTTT.

Turning to this clone: Additional DNA sequences in this sample encode the identical CDR3. The chain uses TRBV5-1 and TRBJ1-1; TRBD1 might be the D (6 bases). The CDR3 is made up of 14 amino acids. V was shortened by 2 bases and J by 0 bases, with 8 bases between the two germline ends. The germline V gene encodes CDR1 SGHRS and CDR2 YFSETQ. CDR3 DNA sequence: TGCGCCAGCAGCTTACAGGGCATGAACACTGAAGCTTTCTTT. Protein product: CASSLQGMNTEAFF.

This chain links TRBV7-8 with TRBJ2-1; 10 bases map to TRBD2. The CDR3 length is 17 residues. Germline trimming cut 3 bases from V and 2 bases from J; bases unmatched to any gene: 7. Germline CDR1 is SGHVS and CDR2 is FQNEAQ. The CDR3 DNA is TGTGCCAGCAGCTTTCCGGCTGGACTAGCGGCCTACAATGAGCAGTTCTTC. It translates to CASSFPAGLAAYNEQFF.

The chain uses TRBV20-1 and TRBJ2-5; no firm D call. Germline CDR1 is DFQATT and CDR2 is SNEGSKA (reference sequence). Trimming cost V 1 base and J 5 bases, with 5 bases left between them. CDR3 size: 11 residues. The CDR3 DNA is TGCAGTGCTAGAGTGTGGGAGACCCAGTACTTC. Amino acids: CSARVWETQYF.

The chain is built from TRBV24-1 and TRBJ2-5; possible D gene TRBD2, 5 bases. Trimming shortened V by 4 bases and J by 0 bases, and 14 bases separated the two germline ends. This CDR3 has 16 residues. Germline values: CDR1 KGHDR, CDR2 SFDVKD. CDR3 sequence reads: CATSDAGGWNQETQYF. Written as DNA, the CDR3 is TGTGCCACCAGTGACGCCGGAGGCTGGAACCAAGAGACCCAGTACTTC.

V usage is TRBV30 and J usage is TRBJ2-3; a possible D gene is TRBD1 (6 bases). Germline lookup yields CDR1 GTSNPN and CDR2 SVGIG (reference sequence). Trimming stripped 1 base from V and 3 bases from J, with 11 bases between. The CDR3 has 14 residues. The CDR3 DNA is TGTGCCTGGAGTGCCCTTCAGGGGACAGATACGCAGTATTTT. Amino acids: CAWSALQGTDTQYF.

The chain recombines TRBV5-1 with TRBJ1-5, with D perhaps TRBD1 (6 bases). CDR3 size: 15 residues. Germline lookup yields CDR1 SGHRS and CDR2 YFSETQ. V lost 0 bases, J lost 1 base, and 8 bases lay in between. CDR3 in amino acids: CASSLEGTSNQPQHF. The CDR3, as DNA: TGCGCCAGCAGCTTGGAGGGGACAAGCAATCAGCCCCAGCATTTT.

The rearrangement links TRBV5-1 to TRBJ1-4; no firm D call. Trimming took off 7 bases at V and 0 bases at J, with 4 bases between the two ends. The CDR3 loop spans 12 amino acids. Germline V gene lookup returns CDR1 SGHRS and CDR2 YFSETQ. CDR3 protein: CASSATNEKLFF. CDR3 sequence (DNA): TGCGCCAGCTCTGCAACTAATGAAAAACTGTTTTTT.

The J gene is TRBJ2-3, the V gene TRBV2; 9 bases align to TRBD1. The trim removed 8 bases at V and 3 bases at J, leaving 12 bases unmatched. The CDR3 covers 16 residues. Germline V CDR1 and CDR2: SNHLY, FYNNEI. CDR3: CASPATPGQGTDTQYF. In DNA, the CDR3 is TGTGCCAGCCCAGCGACTCCGGGACAGGGTACAGATACGCAGTATTTT.

The chain links TRBV7-3 to TRBJ2-3; 7 positions agree with TRBD1. With 5 bases clipped from V and 2 bases from J, the junction kept 7 bases outside the gene matches. Germline V lookup: CDR1 SGHTA, CDR2 FQGTGA. This CDR3 region has 15 residues. The CDR3 DNA reads TGTGCCAGCAGCCCCCGGACAGGAAACACAGATACGCAGTATTTT. Its protein product is CASSPRTGNTDTQYF.

V is TRBV5-8 and J is TRBJ2-7; 7 bases align to TRBD2. The CDR3 runs 14 residues. V shed 1 base and J 1 base; nucleotides not matched to a gene: 2. Germline V gives CDR1 SGHTS, CDR2 YDEGEE. The CDR3 here is CASSLLAESYEQYF. The CDR3 coding sequence is TGTGCCAGCAGCTTGCTAGCGGAGTCCTACGAGCAGTACTTC.

The V gene is TRBV5-1, the J gene TRBJ2-1, with TRBD2 identical over 15 bases. CDR3 length: 19 amino acids. V lost 3 bases, J lost 0 bases, and 7 bases stayed unmatched. The germline V gene has CDR1 SGHRS and CDR2 YFSETQ. In nucleotides, the CDR3 is TGCGCCAGCAGCTGGGGACTAGCGGGAGGCAAAAACTCCTACAATGAGCAGTTCTTC. It is translated as CASSWGLAGGKNSYNEQFF.

This chain joins TRBV5-1 and TRBJ1-2; 7 bases are a match to TRBD1. The CDR3 has 15 residues. Germline CDR1 SGHRS, CDR2 YFSETQ. Germline trimming cut 4 bases from V and 4 bases from J; bases unmatched to any gene: 10. The CDR3 region is CASSPSGAGGYGYTF. CDR3 sequence (DNA): TGCGCCAGCAGCCCATCAGGGGCAGGGGGCTATGGCTACACCTTC.

The V call is TRBV2, the J call TRBJ1-6; D perhaps matches TRBD1 (5 bases). CDR3 size: 16 residues. V was cut by 6 bases and J by 4 bases, with 16 bases left in between. Germline V gene data show CDR1 as SNHLY and CDR2 as FYNNEI. CDR3 region: CASRASQGGYNSPLHF. The DNA of the CDR3 is TGTGCCAGCAGGGCTTCCCAGGGAGGGTATAATTCACCCCTCCACTTT.

The V call is TRBV7-2, the J call TRBJ1-1, with D unclear. Trimming pared 1 base from V and 10 bases from J, leaving 10 bases between. Germline V gene lookup returns CDR1 SGHTA and CDR2 FQGNSA. This CDR3 spans 12 amino acids. CDR3 region: CASSLGATAAFF. In DNA form, the CDR3 reads TGTGCCAGCAGCTTAGGGGCCACAGCAGCTTTCTTT.

V gene TRBV3-1 (or the pseudogene TRBV3-2) combines with J gene TRBJ1-4; 8 positions match TRBD1. Germline CDR1 and CDR2: LGHDT and YNNKEL (reference sequence). The J segment lost 8 bases and the V segment lost 4 bases, leaving 6 bases of the junction unmatched. CDR3 length equals 14 residues. The CDR3 loop reads CASSLGQGREKLFF. The CDR3 coding sequence is TGTGCCAGCAGCCTTGGACAGGGCAGGGAAAAACTGTTTTTT.

CDR3 DNA: TGTGCCAGCAGCTTAGGTATACAGGTTATATCCTACGAGCAGTACTTC. It yields the protein CASSLGIQVISYEQYF. This rearrangement joins TRBV7-8 to TRBJ2-7; the D gene is possibly TRBD1 (5 bases). Trimming removed 1 base at V and 1 base at J, with 14 bases between. Germline V lookup: CDR1 SGHVS, CDR2 FQNEAQ. The CDR3 extends over 16 amino acids.

The sample holds one count of this clone. This chain joins TRBV19 and TRBJ1-4; D possibly corresponds to TRBD1 (5 bases). CDR1 and CDR2 from the germline V gene are LNHDA and SQIVND (reference sequence). The CDR3 has 15 amino acids. The ends were cut back, 3 bases at V and 5 bases at J, with 13 bases in the middle. This chain's CDR3 is CASSIGTGLNEKLFF. The CDR3 DNA reads as TGTGCCAGTAGTATCGGTACAGGACTAAATGAAAAACTGTTTTTT. The whole variable domain, remainder taken from reference TRBV19 and TRBJ1-4, is DGGITQSPKYLFRKEGQNVTLSCEQNLNHDAMYWYRQDPGQGLRLIYYSQIVNDFQKGDIAEGYSVSREKKESFPLTVTSAQKNPTAFYLCASSIGTGLNEKLFFGSGTQLSVL.

V usage is TRBV9 and J usage is TRBJ2-1; the match to TRBD1 covers 9 bases. The V and J ends lost 0 bases and 6 bases, in that order; junction bases with no gene match: 1. CDR3 size: 14 residues. Germline V CDR1 and CDR2: SGDLS, YYNGEE. The CDR3 loop reads CASSVGGQGNEQFF. As DNA, the CDR3 is TGTGCCAGCAGCGTAGGGGGACAGGGCAATGAGCAGTTCTTC.

Regarding this clone: The same CDR3 also results from other DNA sequences found in this sample. This chain uses TRBV19 with TRBJ1-5, with TRBD1 identical over 8 bases. Unmatched junction bases numbered 1, after V lost 2 bases and J lost 4 bases. The V gene's germline CDR1 is LNHDA and CDR2 SQIVND (reference sequence). CDR3 length equals 14 residues. In DNA form, the CDR3 reads TGTGCCAGTAGTATAACAGGGGGTAATCAGCCCCAGCATTTT. It translates to CASSITGGNQPQHF.

This chain joins TRBV2 and TRBJ1-6; D is unresolved. Trimming cost V 3 bases and J 10 bases, with 16 bases left between them. CDR3 size: 15 residues. The V gene's germline CDR1 is SNHLY and CDR2 FYNNEI. The CDR3 reads CASSEQRGGGSPLHF. DNA of the CDR3: TGTGCCAGCAGTGAGCAGCGGGGAGGTGGATCACCCCTCCACTTT.

This rearrangement joins TRBV20-1 to TRBJ2-1; D gene ambiguous. Trimming removed 6 bases at V and 6 bases at J, with 9 bases between. This CDR3 region has 11 residues. Germline CDR1 is DFQATT and CDR2 is SNEGSKA (reference sequence). The CDR3 DNA reads TGCAGTGCCCCCCGACCCAATGAGCAGTTCTTC. Translation: CSAPRPNEQFF.

The chain employs TRBV2 and TRBJ1-3, with a tentative D call TRBD1 (5 bases). Per germline, CDR1 SNHLY and CDR2 FYNNEI. This CDR3 spans 14 amino acids. Deletions cut 6 bases from V and 2 bases from J, with 11 bases between. CDR3 nucleotide sequence: TGTGCCAGCAGGGCAGGGTTGGCTGGAAACACCATATATTTT. This codes for CASRAGLAGNTIYF.